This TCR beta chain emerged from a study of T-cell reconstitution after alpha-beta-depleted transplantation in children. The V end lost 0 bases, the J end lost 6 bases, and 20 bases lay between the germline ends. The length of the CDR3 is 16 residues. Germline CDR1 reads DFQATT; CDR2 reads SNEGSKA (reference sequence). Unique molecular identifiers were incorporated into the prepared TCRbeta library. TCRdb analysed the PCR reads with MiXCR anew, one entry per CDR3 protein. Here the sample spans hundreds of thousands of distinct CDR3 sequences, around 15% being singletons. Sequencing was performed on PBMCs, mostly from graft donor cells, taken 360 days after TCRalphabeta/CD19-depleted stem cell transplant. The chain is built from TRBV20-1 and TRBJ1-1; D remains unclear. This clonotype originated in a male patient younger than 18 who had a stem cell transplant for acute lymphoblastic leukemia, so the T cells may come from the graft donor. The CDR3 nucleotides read TGCAGTGCTAGAGATTGTTCGTTGGGTGTGTGCGCTGAAGCTTTCTTT. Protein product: CSARDCSLGVCAEAFF.